A selection of T cell receptor beta chains follows, all from one sample in a study of cytomegalovirus exposure and HLA in healthy donors. TCRdb's copy holds only in-frame clones and misses some; the assay was immunoSEQ multiplex PCR. Among 85,000 to 100,000 clones listed, roughly 79% were seen once. Material for sequencing was PBMCs. The receptors were gathered from a woman aged 40 to 50 in good health and CMV-seronegative. Both conserved end residues are part of each CDR3. A D gene is named only where the DNA matches it firmly. A row's size may be missing; if present it is once, few, many or a size class.

size,V,D,J,DNA,CDR3
-,TRBV4-3,-,TRBJ1-5,TGCGCCAGCAGCCAAGACAGACTTAGCAATCAGCCCCAGCATTTT,CASSQDRLSNQPQHF
-,TRBV13,TRBD1,TRBJ1-6,TGTGCCAGCAGCGCCCGGGACAGGGGGGATAATTCACCCCTCCACTTT,CASSARDRGDNSPLHF
-,TRBV14,TRBD1,TRBJ2-7,TGTGCCAGCAGCCATTCCGGGACAGATGACTTC,CASSHSGTDDF
-,TRBV30,TRBD1,TRBJ2-3,TGTGCCTGGAGCCAGCAGGACAGGGGCACAGATACGCAGTATTTT,CAWSQQDRGTDTQYF
-,TRBV10-3,-,TRBJ1-4,TGTGCCATCTCTCCTGACGGGGAAAAACTGTTTTTT,CAISPDGEKLFF
-,TRBV7-9,-,TRBJ2-7,TGTGCCAGCAGCCCAGGGGCCCCTCTCTACGAGCAGTACTTC,CASSPGAPLYEQYF
-,TRBV5-8,TRBD1,TRBJ2-1,TGTGCCAGCAGCCGTCGGGGACAGGGCTACAATGAGCAGTTCTTC,CASSRRGQGYNEQFF
few,TRBV6-1,-,TRBJ1-1,TGTGCCAGCAGCAAACAGGATAACACTGAAGCTTTCTTT,CASSKQDNTEAFF
-,TRBV28,-,TRBJ1-5,TGTGCCAGCAACGAGGATAGCAATCAGCCCCAGCATTTT,CASNEDSNQPQHF
-,TRBV30,TRBD1,TRBJ1-6,TGTGCCTGGAGTGTTGGTCGACAGGGGGCCTATAATTCACCCCTCCACTTT,CAWSVGRQGAYNSPLHF
once,TRBV30,-,TRBJ1-5,TGTGCCTGGAGTGTACTGTCGGGGGGTAGCAATCAGCCCCAGCATTTT,CAWSVLSGGSNQPQHF
-,TRBV30,TRBD2,TRBJ2-5,TGTGCCTGGAGCCTTCCTAGCGGGGGGGCCCGAGAGACCCAGTACTTC,CAWSLPSGGARETQYF
few,TRBV4-1,-,TRBJ2-7,TGCGCCAGCAGCCGACAGGTCTCAGAGGTATACGAGCAGTACTTC,CASSRQVSEVYEQYF
-,TRBV5-6,TRBD1,TRBJ2-4,TGTGCCAGCAGCTCACACAGCAGGGGGAGACTAGCCAAAAACATTCAGTACTTC,CASSSHSRGRLAKNIQYF
-,TRBV5-6,-,TRBJ1-4,TGTGCCAGCAGCTTGGGGGGGGGAAAACTGTTTTTT,CASSLGGGKLFF
-,TRBV19,-,TRBJ1-4,TGTGCCAGTAGTCCCCCCCCCGGGACAAATGAAAAACTGTTTTTT,CASSPPPGTNEKLFF
few,TRBV10-3,-,TRBJ1-6,TGTGCCATCAGCGTTTCTTCAGCCGGGACAAATAATTCACCCCTCCACTTT,CAISVSSAGTNNSPLHF
-,TRBV10-3,-,TRBJ2-7,TGTGCCATCAGTGAGGGCACGGGGATGGGTCACGAGCAGTACTTC,CAISEGTGMGHEQYF
-,TRBV4-3,TRBD1,TRBJ1-1,TGCGCCAGCAGCCAAGATGGACCTACAGGGGTCACTGAAGCTTTCTTT,CASSQDGPTGVTEAFF
-,TRBV19,-,TRBJ1-3,TGTGCCAGTAGTACTCGACTGATTCTATCTGGAAACACCATATATTTT,CASSTRLILSGNTIYF
-,TRBV19,TRBD2,TRBJ2-5,TGTGCCAGTAGCGGACTAGCGGGGGAGACCCAGTACTTC,CASSGLAGETQYF
-,TRBV7-2,TRBD1,TRBJ1-5,TGTGCCAGCAGCCGGGACAGATATCAGCCCCAGCATTTT,CASSRDRYQPQHF
-,TRBV12-5,TRBD2,TRBJ2-1,TGTGCTAGTGGTTTTGAGCGGGGGGGCCTCAATGAGCAGTTCTTC,CASGFERGGLNEQFF
once,TRBV4-2,-,TRBJ1-5,TGTGCCAGCAGCCAAGAAGCAGGTAGCAATCAGCCCCAGCATTTT,CASSQEAGSNQPQHF
-,TRBV27,-,TRBJ1-5,TGTGCCAGCAGTTTTAGGGGTGGCAATCAGCCCCAGCATTTT,CASSFRGGNQPQHF
-,TRBV7-2,TRBD2,TRBJ2-7,TGTGCCAGCAGCTCTCGAAAGCGGGACCCCTACGAGCAGTACTTC,CASSSRKRDPYEQYF
-,TRBV30,-,TRBJ1-4,TGTGCCTGGACCCGACCCGAAGGAGTATTTTTT,CAWTRPEGVFF
-,TRBV5-1,-,TRBJ2-2,TGCGCCAGCAGCGAACAGGGAAATCGGAACACCGGGGAGCTGTTTTTT,CASSEQGNRNTGELFF
-,TRBV30,TRBD1,TRBJ2-3,TGTGCCTGGAGTGGGGACAGCCCTAGCCGTACGCAGTATTTT,CAWSGDSPSRTQYF
-,TRBV6-6,TRBD1,TRBJ1-5,TGTGCCAGCCGATACCAGGACAGGATTAATCAGCCCCAGCATTTT,CASRYQDRINQPQHF
-,TRBV5-6,TRBD1,TRBJ1-2,TGTGCCAGCAGCTTGGTGGGGACAGCTCAATATGGCTACACCTTC,CASSLVGTAQYGYTF
once,TRBV11-2,-,TRBJ1-6,TGTGCCAGCAGCTTAAACAGCAATTCACCCCTCCACTTT,CASSLNSNSPLHF
-,TRBV19,TRBD1,TRBJ1-5,TGTGCCAGTAGTATAGTCGGGGACAGGAATCCAACTAGCAATCAGCCCCAGCATTTT,CASSIVGDRNPTSNQPQHF
-,TRBV27,-,TRBJ2-3,TGTGCCAGCAGCCTAGGGGCGAGCGTGGATACGCAGTATTTT,CASSLGASVDTQYF
-,TRBV6-1,-,TRBJ1-1,TGTGCCAGCACCCCTACAGGGACCACTGAAGCTTTCTTT,CASTPTGTTEAFF
-,TRBV4-1,-,TRBJ2-7,TGCGCCAGCAGCCAAGTTACTTACCATTACGAGCAGTACTTC,CASSQVTYHYEQYF
-,TRBV4-2,-,TRBJ2-7,TGTGCCAGCAGCCAAGATCCGGCGGGGAGATACGAGCAGTACTTC,CASSQDPAGRYEQYF
-,TRBV29-1,-,TRBJ1-3,TGCAGCGTCTCCCTGGAGGCTAGGGATGGAAACACCATATATTTT,CSVSLEARDGNTIYF
few,TRBV4-1,-,TRBJ1-1,TGCGCCAGCAGCCAAGTCGTAAACACTGAAGCTTTCTTT,CASSQVVNTEAFF
few,TRBV4-1,-,TRBJ1-1,TGCGCCAGCAGCCAAGATAAGGGGGTTGGTGAAGCTTTCTTT,CASSQDKGVGEAFF
-,TRBV7-6,-,TRBJ2-3,TGTGCCAGCAGCTTAGAAGGGGCAGATACGCAGTATTTT,CASSLEGADTQYF